Listed here are 3 T cell receptor beta chains from one sample, sequenced in a study of blood T cell repertoires in COVID-19. Sequencing used immunoSEQ multiplex PCR; TCRdb keeps in-frame clones, though not all of them. The sample includes just over 95,000 clones, about 80% seen only once; the top ten take around 19%. Source material: peripheral blood. The receptors shown here come from an elderly man with acute or convalescent COVID-19.

The rearrangement links TRBV29-1 to TRBJ2-4, with D unclear. The CDR3 spans 13 residues. CDR1 and CDR2 (germline): SQVTM, ANQGSEA. Trimming shortened V by 6 bases and J by 2 bases, and 11 bases separated the two germline ends. The CDR3: CSVIHLTKNIQYF. CDR3 DNA sequence: TGCAGCGTCATACATCTTACCAAAAACATTCAGTACTTC.

This clone was seen more than once but under ten times. This sequence joins TRBV2 and TRBJ1-2; TRBD1 might be the D (6 bases). Trimming stripped 5 bases from V and 6 bases from J, with 16 bases between. The germline gives CDR1 SNHLY, CDR2 FYNNEI. The CDR3 totals 14 residues. The CDR3 DNA reads as TGTGCCAGCAGTAAGGAACAGGGACTAGATGGCTACACCTTC. Translated: CASSKEQGLDGYTF.

The V gene is TRBV28, the J gene TRBJ2-7, with D possibly being TRBD2 (5 bases). Per germline, CDR1 MDHEN and CDR2 SYDVKM. This CDR3 is 13 amino acids long. V was clipped by 10 bases and J by 0 bases, with 13 bases between them. The CDR3 DNA sequence: TGTGCCACCGTGGGAGATAGCTCCTACGAGCAGTACTTC. Its protein product is CATVGDSSYEQYF.